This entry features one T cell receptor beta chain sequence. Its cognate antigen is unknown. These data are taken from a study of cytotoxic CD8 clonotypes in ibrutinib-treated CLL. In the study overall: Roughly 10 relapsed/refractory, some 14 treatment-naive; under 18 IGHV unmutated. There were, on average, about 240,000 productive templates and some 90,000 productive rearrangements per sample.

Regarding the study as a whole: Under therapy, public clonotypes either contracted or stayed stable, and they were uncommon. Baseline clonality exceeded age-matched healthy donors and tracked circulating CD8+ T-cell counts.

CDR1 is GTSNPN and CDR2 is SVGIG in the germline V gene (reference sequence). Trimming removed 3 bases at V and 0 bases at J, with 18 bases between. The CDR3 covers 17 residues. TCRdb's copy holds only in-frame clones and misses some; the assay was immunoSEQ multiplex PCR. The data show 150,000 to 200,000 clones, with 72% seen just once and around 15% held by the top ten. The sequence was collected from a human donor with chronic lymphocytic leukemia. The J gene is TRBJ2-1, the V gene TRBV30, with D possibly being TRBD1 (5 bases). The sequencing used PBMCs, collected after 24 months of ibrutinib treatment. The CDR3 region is CAWRKGRQLSSYNEQFF. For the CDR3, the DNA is TGTGCCTGGAGAAAAGGCCGACAGCTAAGCTCCTACAATGAGCAGTTCTTC.